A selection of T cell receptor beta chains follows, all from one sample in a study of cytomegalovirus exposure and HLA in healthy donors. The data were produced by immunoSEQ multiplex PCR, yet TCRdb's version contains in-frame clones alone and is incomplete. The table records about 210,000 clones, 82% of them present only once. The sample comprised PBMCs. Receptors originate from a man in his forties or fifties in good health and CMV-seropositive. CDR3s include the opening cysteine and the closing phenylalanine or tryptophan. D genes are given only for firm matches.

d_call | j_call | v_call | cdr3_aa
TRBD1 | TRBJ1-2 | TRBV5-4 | CASSRDRGNYGYTF
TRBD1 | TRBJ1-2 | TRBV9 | CASSSRTGPFGYTF
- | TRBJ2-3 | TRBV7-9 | CASPKGTSSTDTQYF
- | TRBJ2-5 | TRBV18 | CASSENIRRSPYQETQYF
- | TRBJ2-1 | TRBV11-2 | CASSLTLASEQFF
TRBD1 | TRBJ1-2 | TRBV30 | CARDRGRYGYTF
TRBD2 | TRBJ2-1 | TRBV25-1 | CASSEWEGINEQFF
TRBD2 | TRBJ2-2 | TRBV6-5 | CASSLIAGGGGELFF
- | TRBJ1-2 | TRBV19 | CASSGGQSGYTF
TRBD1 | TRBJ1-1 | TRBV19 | CASSIDRGLLNTEAFF
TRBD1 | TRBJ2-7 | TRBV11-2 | CASSFTGTGGDEQYF
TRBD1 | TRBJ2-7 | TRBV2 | CASSVGQGAIEQYF
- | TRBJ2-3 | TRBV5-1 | CASSLEGGTSTDTQYF
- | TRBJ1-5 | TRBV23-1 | CASSPRGRNQPQHF
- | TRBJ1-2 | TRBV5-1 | CASSLDLGGSRSGYTF
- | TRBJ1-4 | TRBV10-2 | CASSEPDRPNEKLFF
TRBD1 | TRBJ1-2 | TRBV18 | CASSQGQGTNYGYTF
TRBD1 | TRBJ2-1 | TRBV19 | CASSIRETGPFNEQFF
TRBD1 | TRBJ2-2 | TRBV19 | CASGQGRNTGELFF
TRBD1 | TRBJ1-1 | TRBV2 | CASSSTGGNTEAFF
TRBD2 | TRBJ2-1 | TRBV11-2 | CASSPPGRWDNEQFF